The next 4 T cell receptor beta chains were all read from a single sample in a study of T cell repertoires in cytomegalovirus infection. TCRdb independently ran MiXCR on the reads; one entry per CDR3 protein. This table holds a few hundred thousand distinct CDR3 sequences, approximately 9.1% found once. The sample was PBMCs. The receptors come from a human donor in good health (CMV status not recorded). Some clones in this sample may be carry-over from other donors' samples.

The rearrangement uses TRBV20-1 and TRBJ2-7; TRBD2 is a possible D gene (6 bases). Trimming took off 7 bases at V and 7 bases at J, with 17 bases between the two ends. The CDR3 length is 12 residues. Germline CDR1 is DFQATT and CDR2 is SNEGSKA (reference sequence). The CDR3 sequence: CSVSGREWEQYF. The CDR3 DNA reads TGCAGTGTCTCGGGACGGGAGTGGGAGCAGTACTTC.

This clonotype showed up many times. V and J are TRBV12-3 or TRBV12-4 and TRBJ2-7; TRBD2 agrees at 12 bases. The CDR3 is made up of 13 amino acids. With V trimmed by 8 bases and J by 3 bases, 2 bases remained unmatched. The CDR3 region has the DNA TGTGCCAGCGAACTAGCGGGGGGCTACGAGCAGTACTTC. This translates into CASELAGGYEQYF.

This clonotype was recorded at least ten times. This chain connects TRBV20-1 to TRBJ1-5; possibly TRBD1 for D (5 bases). Trimming removed 2 bases at V and 4 bases at J, with 15 bases between. The CDR3 is made up of 15 amino acids. Germline lookup yields CDR1 DFQATT and CDR2 SNEGSKA (reference sequence). The CDR3 DNA sequence: TGCAGTGCTAGACCCCGCCAGGGTGGTAATCAGCCCCAGCATTTT. Protein product: CSARPRQGGNQPQHF.

Ten or more counts support this clonotype. V and J are TRBV7-2 and TRBJ2-1; tentative D call: TRBD1 (5 bases). There are 15 residues in the CDR3. Germline loops: CDR1 SGHTA, CDR2 FQGNSA. The germline V and J ends were trimmed by 2 bases and 0 bases, with 8 bases remaining between them. CDR3 residues: CASSLFQGSYNEQFF. The CDR3 DNA reads as TGTGCCAGCAGCTTATTTCAGGGCTCCTACAATGAGCAGTTCTTC.